This T cell receptor (beta chain) was identified during a study of blood T cell repertoires in COVID-19. Study as a whole: Collection of acute and convalescent COVID-19 samples took place in the United States, Italy and Spain. The cDNA or gDNA used as material had been derived from T cells, B-cell-depleted T cells, or PBMCs.

This clone was observed once. Per the study methods: Counts of nucleated cells, estimated from reference gene primer amplification, were obtained. Sequencing used immunoSEQ multiplex PCR; TCRdb keeps in-frame clones, though not all of them. V and J calls and clone size come straight from that table; D and trimming were deduced from the DNA. Counted here are around 170,000 clones, just under 80% occurring once; the ten biggest clones make up about 6.8%. The V gene lost 1 base and the J gene lost 8 bases, with 8 bases spanning the gap. The CDR3 runs to 13 residues. Germline V CDR1 and CDR2: LGHDT, YNNKEL (reference sequence).

This chain links TRBV3-1 (or the pseudogene TRBV3-2) with TRBJ1-4, with a possible D match to TRBD1 (6 bases). This clonotype was obtained from a man aged 65 to 85 with active or convalescent COVID-19. Sequences were obtained from peripheral blood. CDR3 loop: CASSQGQGEKLFF. The CDR3 bases are TGTGCCAGCAGCCAAGGGCAGGGGGAAAAACTGTTTTTT.